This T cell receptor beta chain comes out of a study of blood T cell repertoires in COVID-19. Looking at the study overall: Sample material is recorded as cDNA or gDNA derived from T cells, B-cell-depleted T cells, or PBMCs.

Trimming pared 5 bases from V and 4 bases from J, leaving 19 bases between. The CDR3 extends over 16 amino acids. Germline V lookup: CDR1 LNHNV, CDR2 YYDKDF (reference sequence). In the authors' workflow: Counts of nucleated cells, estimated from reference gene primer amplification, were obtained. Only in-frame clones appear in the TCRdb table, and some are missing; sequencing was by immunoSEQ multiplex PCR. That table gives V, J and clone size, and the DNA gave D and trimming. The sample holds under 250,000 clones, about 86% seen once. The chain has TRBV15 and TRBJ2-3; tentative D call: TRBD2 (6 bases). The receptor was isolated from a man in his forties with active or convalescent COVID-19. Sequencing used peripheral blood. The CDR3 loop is CATSPLAGIRPDTQYF. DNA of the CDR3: TGTGCCACCAGCCCCTTGGCGGGGATTCGACCAGATACGCAGTATTTT. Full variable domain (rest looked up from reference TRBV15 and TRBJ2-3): DAMVIQNPRYQVTQFGKPVTLSCSQTLNHNVMYWYQQKSSQAPKLLFHYYDKDFNNEADTPDNFQSRRPNTSFCFLDIRSPGLGDTAMYLCATSPLAGIRPDTQYFGPGTRLTVL.